Listed below are T cell receptor beta chains from one sample, sequenced in a study of T cell changes during pregnancy in multiple sclerosis. Clones were sequenced by immunoSEQ multiplex PCR, and TCRdb holds only the in-frame ones, with some missing. The repertoire includes about 110,000 clones, about nine tenths of them detected once, and approximately 3.7% sits in the top ten. Sample: peripheral blood, taken after pregnancy. Source of these receptors: a female donor with multiple sclerosis, enrolled in a pregnancy study. Both conserved end residues are part of each CDR3. Fields, in order: V gene, J gene, D gene, clone size, CDR3 protein, CDR3 DNA. D genes are given only for firm matches. Expanded clones get a size class; other rows say once, few or many, or leave the size out.

TRBV2	TRBJ1-1	NA	NA	CASSERRQLAVRNTEAFF	TGTGCCAGCAGTGAGCGTCGGCAGCTAGCAGTTCGAAACACTGAAGCTTTCTTT
TRBV9	TRBJ2-5	TRBD1	NA	CASSVGWQGASYSQETQYF	TGTGCCAGCAGCGTAGGTTGGCAGGGGGCCTCTTATTCGCAAGAGACCCAGTACTTC
TRBV5-1	TRBJ1-1	NA	once	CASSLARGGTEAFF	TGCGCCAGCAGCTTGGCGCGGGGAGGCACTGAAGCTTTCTTT
TRBV6-6	TRBJ1-4	TRBD1	NA	CASSYSWDRGQLFF	TGTGCCAGCAGTTACTCGTGGGACAGGGGGCAACTGTTTTTT
TRBV5-1	TRBJ2-7	NA	once	CASSPGNFEQYF	TGCGCCAGCAGTCCCGGGAACTTCGAGCAGTACTTC
TRBV10-3	TRBJ1-2	NA	NA	CAISDRRSEGYTF	TGTGCCATCAGTGATAGGAGATCCGAAGGCTACACCTTC
TRBV4-2	TRBJ2-5	NA	NA	CASSQDTQGGTQYF	TGTGCCAGCAGCCAAGATACCCAGGGCGGGACCCAGTACTTC
TRBV5-6	TRBJ2-3	NA	once	CASSFPDRNTDTQYF	TGTGCCAGCAGCTTCCCTGACAGAAACACAGATACGCAGTATTTT
TRBV10-3	TRBJ1-1	NA	NA	CAISNKAGSEAFF	TGTGCCATCAGTAATAAGGCCGGGTCTGAAGCTTTCTTT
TRBV6-5	TRBJ1-2	TRBD1	NA	CASSGDRGLRNGYTF	TGTGCCAGCAGTGGAGACAGGGGGCTACGAAATGGCTACACCTTC
TRBV12-2	TRBJ2-7	NA	NA	CASRLRDRGYEQYF	TGTGCAAGTCGCTTAAGGGACAGGGGCTACGAGCAGTACTTC
TRBV11-2	TRBJ2-2	NA	NA	CASSSLRDKNTGELFF	TGTGCCAGCAGCTCACTTAGGGACAAGAACACCGGGGAGCTGTTTTTT
TRBV27	TRBJ2-7	NA	NA	CASSLYQPISNHRNPEQYF	TGTGCCAGCAGTTTATACCAACCAATCTCAAATCACAGGAACCCTGAGCAGTACTTC
TRBV19	TRBJ1-5	NA	NA	CASTVVGGTNQPQHF	TGTGCCAGTACCGTCGTGGGAGGGACAAATCAGCCCCAGCATTTT
TRBV18	TRBJ1-1	NA	NA	CASSPPVAPGHWNTEAFF	TGTGCCAGCTCACCTCCCGTTGCCCCGGGACACTGGAACACTGAAGCTTTCTTT
TRBV7-9	TRBJ1-1	NA	NA	CASSLEGHVTEAFF	TGTGCCAGCAGCTTGGAGGGGCACGTCACTGAAGCTTTCTTT
TRBV9	TRBJ1-4	NA	NA	CASSGSPGEKLFF	TGTGCCAGCAGCGGGTCCCCGGGTGAAAAACTGTTTTTT
TRBV7-6	TRBJ2-5	TRBD2	NA	CASSLPGGRGPQETQYF	TGTGCCAGCAGCTTACCGGGGGGTAGGGGCCCTCAAGAGACCCAGTACTTC
TRBV10-3	TRBJ2-1	NA	NA	CAISRGDNNEQFF	TGTGCCATCTCCAGGGGAGATAACAATGAGCAGTTCTTC
TRBV30	TRBJ1-1	TRBD1	NA	CAWRGRGQAGFTEAFF	TGTGCCTGGAGGGGGCGGGGACAGGCCGGTTTTACTGAAGCTTTCTTT
TRBV7-6	TRBJ2-3	TRBD1	NA	CASSFTYRDRSTDTQYF	TGTGCCAGCAGCTTCACCTACCGGGACAGAAGCACAGATACGCAGTATTTT
TRBV5-6	TRBJ1-3	NA	NA	CASSPGISVNTIYF	TGTGCCAGCAGCCCAGGGATTTCGGTAAACACCATATATTTT
TRBV7-2	TRBJ1-2	NA	once	CASSLAAVGSLRRYTF	TGTGCCAGCAGCTTAGCGGCCGTGGGCAGCCTGCGTCGCTACACCTTC
TRBV7-9	TRBJ2-4	NA	NA	CASSSQGLLAKNIQYF	TGTGCCAGCAGCTCTCAGGGGCTACTAGCCAAAAACATTCAGTACTTC
TRBV6-5	TRBJ1-1	NA	NA	CASSFNAGTEAFF	TGTGCCAGCAGTTTTAATGCGGGTACTGAAGCTTTCTTT
TRBV13	TRBJ2-5	TRBD2	NA	CASSLRTSGRSRETQYF	TGTGCCAGCAGCCTCCGGACTAGCGGGAGGTCCCGGGAGACCCAGTACTTC
TRBV6-5	TRBJ2-7	NA	NA	CASSPTDSHYEQYF	TGTGCCAGCAGCCCAACCGACAGCCACTACGAGCAGTACTTC
TRBV29-1	TRBJ2-1	TRBD1	NA	CSVVRAGGISYNEQFF	TGCAGCGTTGTAAGGGCAGGGGGCATATCCTACAATGAGCAGTTCTTC